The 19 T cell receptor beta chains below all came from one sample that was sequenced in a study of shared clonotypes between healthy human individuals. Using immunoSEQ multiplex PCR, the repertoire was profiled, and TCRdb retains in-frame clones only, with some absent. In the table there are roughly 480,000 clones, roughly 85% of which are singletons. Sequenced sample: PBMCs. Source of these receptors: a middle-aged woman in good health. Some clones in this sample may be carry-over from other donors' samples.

CDR3 protein: CASSPFDGAYEQYF. CDR3 DNA: TGTGCCAGCTCACCATTCGACGGGGCCTACGAGCAGTACTTC. This chain joins TRBV18 and TRBJ2-7; D is perhaps TRBD2 (5 bases). Germline V gives CDR1 KGHSH, CDR2 LQKENI. The germline V and J ends were trimmed by 2 bases and 2 bases, with 10 bases remaining between them. The CDR3 is 14 residues long.

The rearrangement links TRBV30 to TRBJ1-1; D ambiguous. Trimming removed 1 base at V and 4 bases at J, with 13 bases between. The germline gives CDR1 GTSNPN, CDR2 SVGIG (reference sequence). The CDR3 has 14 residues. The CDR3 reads CAWSASHGSTEAFF. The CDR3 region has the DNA TGTGCCTGGAGTGCCAGCCACGGGTCCACTGAAGCTTTCTTT.

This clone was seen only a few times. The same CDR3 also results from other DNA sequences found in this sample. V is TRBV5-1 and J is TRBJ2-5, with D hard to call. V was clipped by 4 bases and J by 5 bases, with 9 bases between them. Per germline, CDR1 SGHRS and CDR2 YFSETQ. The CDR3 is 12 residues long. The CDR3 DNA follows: TGCGCCAGCAGCCGAGATGGGGAGACCCAGTACTTC. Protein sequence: CASSRDGETQYF. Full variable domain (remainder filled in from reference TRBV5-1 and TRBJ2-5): KAGVTQTPRYLIKTRGQQVTLSCSPISGHRSVSWYQQTPGQGLQFLFEYFSETQRNKGNFPGRFSGRQFSNSRSEMNVSTLELGDSALYLCASSRDGETQYFGPGTRLLVL.

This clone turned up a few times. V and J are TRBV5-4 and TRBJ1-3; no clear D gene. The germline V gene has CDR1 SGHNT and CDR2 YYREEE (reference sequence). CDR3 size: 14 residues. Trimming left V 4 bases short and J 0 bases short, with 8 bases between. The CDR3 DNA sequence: TGTGCCAGCAGCCCTAGGGACTCTGGAAACACCATATATTTT. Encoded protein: CASSPRDSGNTIYF.

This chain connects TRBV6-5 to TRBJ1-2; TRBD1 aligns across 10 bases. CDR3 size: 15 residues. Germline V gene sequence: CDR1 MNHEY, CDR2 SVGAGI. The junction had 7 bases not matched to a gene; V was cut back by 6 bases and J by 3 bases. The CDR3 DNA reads TGTGCCAGCAGCCCCTCCGGACAGGGGGACTATGGCTACACCTTC. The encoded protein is CASSPSGQGDYGYTF.

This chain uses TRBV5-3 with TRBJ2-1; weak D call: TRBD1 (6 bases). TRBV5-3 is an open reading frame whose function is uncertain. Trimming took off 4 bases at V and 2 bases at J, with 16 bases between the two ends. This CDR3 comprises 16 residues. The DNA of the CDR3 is TGTGCCAGAAGCCTGCCAACAGGGCCGCCCTACAATGAGCAGTTCTTC. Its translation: CARSLPTGPPYNEQFF.

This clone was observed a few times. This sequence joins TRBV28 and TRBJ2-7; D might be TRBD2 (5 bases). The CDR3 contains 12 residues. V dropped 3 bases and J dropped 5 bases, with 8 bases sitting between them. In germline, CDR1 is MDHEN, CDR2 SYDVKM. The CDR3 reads CASSFLRDEQYF. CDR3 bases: TGTGCCAGCAGTTTCTTGAGGGACGAGCAGTACTTC.

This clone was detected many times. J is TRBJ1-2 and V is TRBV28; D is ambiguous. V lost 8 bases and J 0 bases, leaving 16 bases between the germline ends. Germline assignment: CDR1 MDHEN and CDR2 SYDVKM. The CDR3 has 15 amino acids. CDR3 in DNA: TGTGCCAGCGGACTCGGAATACGAGCTAACTATGGCTACACCTTC. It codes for CASGLGIRANYGYTF.

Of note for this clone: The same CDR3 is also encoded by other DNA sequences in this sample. In nucleotides, the CDR3 is TGTGCCAGCAGCTTAGGCGGCTATGGCTACACCTTC. Its protein product is CASSLGGYGYTF. V gene TRBV7-9 combines with J gene TRBJ1-2; the D is unclear. The CDR3 contains 12 residues. Trimming took off 1 base at V and 4 bases at J, with 4 bases between the two ends. CDR1 is SEHNR, CDR2 FQNEAQ, per germline (reference sequence). Combining the CDR3 with reference TRBV7-9 and TRBJ1-2 gives the whole variable domain DTGVSQNPRHKITKRGQNVTFRCDPISEHNRLYWYRQTLGQGPEFLTYFQNEAQLEKSRLLSDRFSAERPKGSFSTLEIQRTEQGDSAMYLCASSLGGYGYTFGSGTRLTVV.

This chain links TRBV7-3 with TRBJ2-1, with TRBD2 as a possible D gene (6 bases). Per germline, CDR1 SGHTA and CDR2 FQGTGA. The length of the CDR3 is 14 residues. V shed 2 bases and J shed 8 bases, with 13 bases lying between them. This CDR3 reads CASSLGAASDEQFF. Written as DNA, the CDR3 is TGTGCCAGCAGCTTAGGGGCGGCTAGCGATGAGCAGTTCTTC.

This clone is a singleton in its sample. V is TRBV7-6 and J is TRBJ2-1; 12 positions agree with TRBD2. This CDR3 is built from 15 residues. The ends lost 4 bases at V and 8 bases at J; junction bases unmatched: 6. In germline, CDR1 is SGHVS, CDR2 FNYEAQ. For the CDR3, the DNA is TGTGCCAGCAGCTCCAGACTAGCGGGAGATTATGAGCAGTTCTTC. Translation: CASSSRLAGDYEQFF.

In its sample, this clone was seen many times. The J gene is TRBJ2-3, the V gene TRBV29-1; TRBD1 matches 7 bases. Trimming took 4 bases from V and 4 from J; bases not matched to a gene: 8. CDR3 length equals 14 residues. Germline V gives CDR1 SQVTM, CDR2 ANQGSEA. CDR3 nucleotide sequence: TGCAGCGTTGGGAAAACAGGGGTACCAGATACGCAGTATTTT. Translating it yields CSVGKTGVPDTQYF.

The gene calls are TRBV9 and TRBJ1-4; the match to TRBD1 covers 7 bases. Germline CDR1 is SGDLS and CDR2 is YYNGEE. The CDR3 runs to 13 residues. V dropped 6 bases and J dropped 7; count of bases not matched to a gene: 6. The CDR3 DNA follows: TGTGCCAGCACCGGACAGGCTGGTGAAAAACTGTTTTTT. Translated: CASTGQAGEKLFF.

This CDR3 reads CASSPSGGGNQPQHF. The CDR3 DNA is TGTGCCAGCAGTCCCTCCGGGGGAGGCAATCAGCCCCAGCATTTT. The genes are TRBV28 and TRBJ1-5; D is possibly TRBD1 (5 bases). Trimming took off 5 bases at V and 2 bases at J, with 13 bases between the two ends. CDR1 is MDHEN and CDR2 is SYDVKM in the germline V gene. The CDR3 extends over 15 amino acids.

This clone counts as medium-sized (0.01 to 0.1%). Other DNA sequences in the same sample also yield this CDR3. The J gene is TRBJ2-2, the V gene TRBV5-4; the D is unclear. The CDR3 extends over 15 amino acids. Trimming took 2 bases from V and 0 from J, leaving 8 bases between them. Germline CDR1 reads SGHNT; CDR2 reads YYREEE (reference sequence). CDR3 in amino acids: CASSFSRANTGELFF. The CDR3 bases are TGTGCCAGCAGCTTTTCCAGAGCGAACACCGGGGAGCTGTTTTTT.

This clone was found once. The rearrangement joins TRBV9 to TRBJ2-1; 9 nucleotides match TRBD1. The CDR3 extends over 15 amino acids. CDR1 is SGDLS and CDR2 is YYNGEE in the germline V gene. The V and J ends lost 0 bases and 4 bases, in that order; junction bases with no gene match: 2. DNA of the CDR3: TGTGCCAGCAGCGTAGACAGGGGGCATTACAATGAGCAGTTCTTC. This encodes CASSVDRGHYNEQFF.

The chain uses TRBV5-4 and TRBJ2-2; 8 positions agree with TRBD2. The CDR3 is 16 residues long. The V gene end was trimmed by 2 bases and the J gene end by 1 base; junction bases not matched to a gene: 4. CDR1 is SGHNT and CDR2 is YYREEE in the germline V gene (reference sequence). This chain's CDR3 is CASSFRLAMNTGELFF. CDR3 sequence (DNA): TGTGCCAGCAGCTTTAGACTAGCGATGAACACCGGGGAGCTGTTTTTT.

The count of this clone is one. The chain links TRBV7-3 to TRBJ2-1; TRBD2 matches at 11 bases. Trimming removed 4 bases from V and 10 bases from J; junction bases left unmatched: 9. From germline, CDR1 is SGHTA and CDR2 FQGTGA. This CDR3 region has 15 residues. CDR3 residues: CASSSTGLAEPEQFF. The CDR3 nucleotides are TGTGCCAGCAGCTCAACGGGACTAGCGGAACCCGAGCAGTTCTTC.

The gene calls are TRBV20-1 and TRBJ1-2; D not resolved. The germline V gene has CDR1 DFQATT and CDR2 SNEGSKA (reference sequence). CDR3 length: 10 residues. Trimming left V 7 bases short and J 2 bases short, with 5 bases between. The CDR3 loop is CSVTNYGYTF. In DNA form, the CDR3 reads TGCAGTGTAACAAACTATGGCTACACCTTC.